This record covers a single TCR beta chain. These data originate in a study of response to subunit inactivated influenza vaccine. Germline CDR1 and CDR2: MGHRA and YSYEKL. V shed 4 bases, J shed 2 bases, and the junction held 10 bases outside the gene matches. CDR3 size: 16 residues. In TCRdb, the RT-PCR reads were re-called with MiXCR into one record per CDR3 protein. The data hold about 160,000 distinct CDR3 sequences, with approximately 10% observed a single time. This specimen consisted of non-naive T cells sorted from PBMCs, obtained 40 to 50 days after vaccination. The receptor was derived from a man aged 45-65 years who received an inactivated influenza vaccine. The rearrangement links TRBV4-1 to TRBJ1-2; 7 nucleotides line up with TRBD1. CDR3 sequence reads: CASSPTVTTGNYGYTF. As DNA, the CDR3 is TGCGCCAGCAGCCCGACTGTAACGACAGGGAACTATGGCTACACCTTC.